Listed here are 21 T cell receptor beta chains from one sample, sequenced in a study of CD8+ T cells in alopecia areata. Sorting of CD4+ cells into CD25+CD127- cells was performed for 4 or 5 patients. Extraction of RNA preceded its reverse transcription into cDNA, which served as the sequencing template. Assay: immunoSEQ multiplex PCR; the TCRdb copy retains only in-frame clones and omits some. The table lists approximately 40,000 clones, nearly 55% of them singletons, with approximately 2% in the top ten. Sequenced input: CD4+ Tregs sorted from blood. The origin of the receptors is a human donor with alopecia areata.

The DNA of the CDR3 is TGCGCCAGCAGCTGGGGACAGGCCGCCTACGAGCAGTACTTC. Translated, it gives CASSWGQAAYEQYF. The rearrangement uses TRBV5-1 and TRBJ2-7, with 8 nucleotides matching TRBD1. The germline V gene has CDR1 SGHRS and CDR2 YFSETQ. V lost 3 bases, J lost 2 bases, and 4 bases stayed unmatched. The CDR3 runs 14 residues.

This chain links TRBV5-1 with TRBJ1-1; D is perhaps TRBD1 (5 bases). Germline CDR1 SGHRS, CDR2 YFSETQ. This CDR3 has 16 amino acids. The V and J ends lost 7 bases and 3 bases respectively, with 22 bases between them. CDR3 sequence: CASSPGSRDGDTEAFF. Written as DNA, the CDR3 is TGCGCCAGCTCTCCTGGGTCCCGGGACGGGGACACTGAAGCTTTCTTT.

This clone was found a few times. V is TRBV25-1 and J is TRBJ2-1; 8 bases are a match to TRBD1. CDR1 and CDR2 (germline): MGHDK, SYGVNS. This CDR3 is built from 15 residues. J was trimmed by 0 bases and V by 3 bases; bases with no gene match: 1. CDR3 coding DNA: TGTGCCAGCAGTGACACAGGGGGCTCCTACAATGAGCAGTTCTTC. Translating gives CASSDTGGSYNEQFF.

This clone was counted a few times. DNA of the CDR3: TGTGCCAGCAGCCAAGGGTGGACAGGACTTTACGAGCAGTACTTC. Amino acid sequence: CASSQGWTGLYEQYF. The chain joins TRBV14 to TRBJ2-7; 7 bases fit TRBD1. The CDR3 extends over 15 amino acids. The junction had 7 bases not matched to a gene; V was cut back by 1 base and J by 4 bases. CDR1 and CDR2 (germline): SGHDN, FVKESK.

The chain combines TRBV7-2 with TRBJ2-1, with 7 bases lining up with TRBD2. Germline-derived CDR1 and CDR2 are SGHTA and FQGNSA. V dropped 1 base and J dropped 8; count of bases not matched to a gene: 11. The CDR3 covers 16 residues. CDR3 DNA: TGTGCCAGCAGCTTAGGTGGGACTACCCCCGGGGATGAGCAGTTCTTC. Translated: CASSLGGTTPGDEQFF.

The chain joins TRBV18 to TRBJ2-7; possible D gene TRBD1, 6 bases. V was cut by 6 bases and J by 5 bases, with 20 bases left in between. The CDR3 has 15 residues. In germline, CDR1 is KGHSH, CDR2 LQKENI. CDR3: CASSLIKGELDEQYF. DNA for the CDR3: TGTGCCAGCTCCTTAATAAAGGGGGAATTAGACGAGCAGTACTTC.

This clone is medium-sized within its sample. Written as DNA, the CDR3 is TGCGCCAGCAGCCCCGGGACAGGGGGTGGTCAGCCCCAGCATTTT. Its translation is CASSPGTGGGQPQHF. The rearrangement links TRBV5-1 to TRBJ1-5; 11 bases map to TRBD1. The CDR3 is 15 amino acids. In germline, CDR1 is SGHRS, CDR2 YFSETQ. Losses at the gene ends were 4 bases for V and 6 bases for J; bases not matched to a gene: 6.

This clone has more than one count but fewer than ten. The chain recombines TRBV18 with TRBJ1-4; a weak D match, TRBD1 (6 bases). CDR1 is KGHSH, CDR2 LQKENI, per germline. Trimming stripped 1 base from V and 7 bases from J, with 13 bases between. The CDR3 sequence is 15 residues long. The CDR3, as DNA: TGTGCCAGCTCACCACGCCAGGGGAGGACTGAAAAACTGTTTTTT. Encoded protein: CASSPRQGRTEKLFF.

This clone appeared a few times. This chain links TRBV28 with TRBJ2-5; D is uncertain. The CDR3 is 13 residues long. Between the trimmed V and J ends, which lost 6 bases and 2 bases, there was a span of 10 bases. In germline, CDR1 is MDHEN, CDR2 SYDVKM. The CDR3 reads CASSWTAQETQYF. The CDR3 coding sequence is TGTGCCAGCAGCTGGACGGCTCAAGAGACCCAGTACTTC.

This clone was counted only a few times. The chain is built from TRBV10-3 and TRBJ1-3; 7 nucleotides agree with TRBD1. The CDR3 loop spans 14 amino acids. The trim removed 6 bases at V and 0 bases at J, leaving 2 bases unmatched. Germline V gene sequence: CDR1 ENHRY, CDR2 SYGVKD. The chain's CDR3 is CAIRGQHSGNTIYF. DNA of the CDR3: TGTGCCATCAGGGGACAGCACTCTGGAAACACCATATATTTT.

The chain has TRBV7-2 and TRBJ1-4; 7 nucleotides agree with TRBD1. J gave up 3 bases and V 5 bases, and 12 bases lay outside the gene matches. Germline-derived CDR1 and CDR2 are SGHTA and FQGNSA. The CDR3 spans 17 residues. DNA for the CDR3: TGTGCCAGCAGCCCAGGGGGACTAGTCGCGGCTAATGAAAAACTGTTTTTT. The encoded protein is CASSPGGLVAANEKLFF.

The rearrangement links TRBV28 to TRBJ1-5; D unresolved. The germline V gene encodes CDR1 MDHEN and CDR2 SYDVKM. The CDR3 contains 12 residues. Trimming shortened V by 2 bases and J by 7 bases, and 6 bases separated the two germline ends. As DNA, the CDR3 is TGTGCCAGCAGTTTACTTTCCCAGCCCCAGCATTTT. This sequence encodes CASSLLSQPQHF.

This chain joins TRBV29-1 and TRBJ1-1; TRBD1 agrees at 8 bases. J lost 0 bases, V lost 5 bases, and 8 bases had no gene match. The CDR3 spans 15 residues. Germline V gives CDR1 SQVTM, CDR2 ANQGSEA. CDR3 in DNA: TGCAGCGTTTCCGACAGGGGCGAAATGAACACTGAAGCTTTCTTT. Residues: CSVSDRGEMNTEAFF.

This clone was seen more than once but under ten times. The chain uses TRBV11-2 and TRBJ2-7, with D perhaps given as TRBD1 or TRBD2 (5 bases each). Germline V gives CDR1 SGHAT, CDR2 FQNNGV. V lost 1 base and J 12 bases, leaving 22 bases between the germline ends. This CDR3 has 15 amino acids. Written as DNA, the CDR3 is TGTGCCAGCAGCTTAGGACTCCCCGGGACGGATGAGAGGTACTTC. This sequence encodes CASSLGLPGTDERYF.

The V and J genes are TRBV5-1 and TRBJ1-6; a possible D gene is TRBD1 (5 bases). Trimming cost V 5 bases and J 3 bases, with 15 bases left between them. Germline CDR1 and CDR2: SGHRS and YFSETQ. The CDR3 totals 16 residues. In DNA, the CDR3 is TGCGCCAGCAGTTCTACAGGTTACGTCTATAATTCACCCCTCCACTTT. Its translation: CASSSTGYVYNSPLHF. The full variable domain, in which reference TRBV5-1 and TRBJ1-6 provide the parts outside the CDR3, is KAGVTQTPRYLIKTRGQQVTLSCSPISGHRSVSWYQQTPGQGLQFLFEYFSETQRNKGNFPGRFSGRQFSNSRSEMNVSTLELGDSALYLCASSSTGYVYNSPLHFGNGTRLTVT.

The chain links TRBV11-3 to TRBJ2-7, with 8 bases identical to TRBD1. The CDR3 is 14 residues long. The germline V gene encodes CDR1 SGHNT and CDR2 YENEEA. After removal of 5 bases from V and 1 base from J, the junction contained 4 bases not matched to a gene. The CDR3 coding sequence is TGTGCCAGCAGCCGCCGGGACAGGTCCTACGAGCAGTACTTC. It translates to CASSRRDRSYEQYF.

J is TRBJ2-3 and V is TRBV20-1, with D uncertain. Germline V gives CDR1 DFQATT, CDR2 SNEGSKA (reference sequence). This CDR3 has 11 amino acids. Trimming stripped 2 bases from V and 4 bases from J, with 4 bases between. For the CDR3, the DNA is TGCAGTGCTAGACGGTCAGATACGCAGTATTTT. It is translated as CSARRSDTQYF.

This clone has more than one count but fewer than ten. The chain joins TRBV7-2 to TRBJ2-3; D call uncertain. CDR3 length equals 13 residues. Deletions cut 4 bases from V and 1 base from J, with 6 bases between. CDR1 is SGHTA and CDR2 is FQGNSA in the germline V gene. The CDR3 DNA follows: TGTGCCAGCAGCTCCCTCCGCACAGATACGCAGTATTTT. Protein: CASSSLRTDTQYF.

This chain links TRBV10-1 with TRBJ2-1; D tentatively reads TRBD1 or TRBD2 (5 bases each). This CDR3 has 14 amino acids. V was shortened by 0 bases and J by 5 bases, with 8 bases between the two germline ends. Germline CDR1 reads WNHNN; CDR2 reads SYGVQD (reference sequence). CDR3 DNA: TGCGCCAGCAGTGAGTCGGGACCAGACAATGAGCAGTTCTTC. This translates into CASSESGPDNEQFF.

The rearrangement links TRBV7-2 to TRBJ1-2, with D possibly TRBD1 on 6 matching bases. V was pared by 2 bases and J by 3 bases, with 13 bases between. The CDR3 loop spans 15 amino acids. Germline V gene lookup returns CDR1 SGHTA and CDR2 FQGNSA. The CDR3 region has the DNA TGTGCCAGCAGCTTAACAGGGAGTTCCTACTATGGCTACACCTTC. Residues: CASSLTGSSYYGYTF. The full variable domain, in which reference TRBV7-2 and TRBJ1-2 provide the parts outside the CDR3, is GAGVSQSPSNKVTEKGKDVELRCDPISGHTALYWYRQSLGQGLEFLIYFQGNSAPDKSGLPSDRFSAERTGGSVSTLTIQRTQQEDSAVYLCASSLTGSSYYGYTFGSGTRLTVV.

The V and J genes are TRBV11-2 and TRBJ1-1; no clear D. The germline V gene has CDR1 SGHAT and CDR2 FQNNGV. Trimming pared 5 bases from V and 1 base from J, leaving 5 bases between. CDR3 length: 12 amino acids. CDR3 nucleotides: TGTGCCAGCAGCGTTCAGAACACTGAAGCTTTCTTT. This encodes CASSVQNTEAFF.